The present entry profiles one T cell receptor (beta chain) with its context. The ends were cut back, 7 bases at V and 2 bases at J, with 12 bases in the middle. This CDR3 is built from 13 residues. CDR1 and CDR2 (germline): MDHEN, SYDVKM. The sample belongs to a study of human T cells and chemical hapten exposure. One entry per CDR3 protein results from TCRdb running MiXCR on the RACE reads. Here the sample spans 50,000 or so distinct CDR3 sequences, approximately 11% being singletons. Time point described: patch test 1, 2 weeks after DPC sensitization. As for treatment: therapeutic diphenylcyclopropenone sensitization with weekly scalp DPC. Total RNA was isolated from unfractionated whole blood.

The sample was whole blood, taken in connection with sensitization to the hapten diphenylcyclopropenone (DPC). This receptor was identified in a middle-aged woman with alopecia areata. Some clones in this sample may be carry-over from other donors' samples. V is TRBV28 and J is TRBJ2-7; D could derive from TRBD1 or TRBD2 (6 bases each). This CDR3 reads CASIGGSTYEQYF. Here the CDR3 DNA reads TGTGCCAGCATCGGGGGCTCAACCTACGAGCAGTACTTC.